Each of the 11 T cell receptor beta chains below was sequenced from the same sample in a study of blood T cell repertoires in COVID-19. Assay used: immunoSEQ multiplex PCR; TCRdb lists only in-frame clones, some missing. The sample lists over 150,000 clones, roughly 78% occurring once. The source material was peripheral blood. Every receptor here comes from a man older than 75 with acute or convalescent COVID-19.

V is TRBV10-3 and J is TRBJ2-1, with 9 bases fitting TRBD1. V lost 8 bases, J lost 9 bases, and 11 bases stayed unmatched. The CDR3 spans 14 residues. In germline, CDR1 is ENHRY, CDR2 SYGVKD. This chain's CDR3 is CAIQTGTGLTEQFF. DNA of the CDR3: TGTGCCATCCAAACCGGGACAGGGTTAACTGAGCAGTTCTTC.

V is TRBV6-5 and J is TRBJ2-7; unclear D gene. The ends were cut back, 0 bases at V and 2 bases at J, with 11 bases in the middle. In germline, CDR1 is MNHEY, CDR2 SVGAGI. The CDR3 contains 15 residues. DNA of the CDR3: TGTGCCAGCAGTTACTCGATTACAGAGACCTACGAGCAGTACTTC. Translated, it gives CASSYSITETYEQYF.

This sequence joins TRBV4-3 and TRBJ1-1; the match to TRBD1 covers 7 bases. The V gene's germline CDR1 is LGHNA and CDR2 YSLEER. V lost 0 bases and J lost 4; bases outside the gene matches: 8. The CDR3 runs to 16 residues. DNA of the CDR3: TGCGCCAGCAGCCAAGACCTGACAGGGTGGGGCACTGAAGCTTTCTTT. Protein product: CASSQDLTGWGTEAFF.

The chain carries TRBV7-7 and TRBJ2-3; 7 bases align to TRBD2. J lost 4 bases, V lost 1 base, and 5 bases had no gene match. Germline loops: CDR1 SSHAT, CDR2 FNYEAQ (reference sequence). CDR3 length: 15 amino acids. In DNA form, the CDR3 reads TGTGCCAGCAGCTTAGACCTAGCGGATGCAGATACGCAGTATTTT. It codes for CASSLDLADADTQYF.

The V call is TRBV9, the J call TRBJ2-2; 8 positions match TRBD1. With V trimmed by 3 bases and J by 7 bases, 11 bases remained unmatched. This CDR3 has 16 amino acids. Germline values: CDR1 SGDLS, CDR2 YYNGEE. The CDR3 coding sequence is TGTGCCAGCAGCGGATCCGGGACAGGAGTCGTCGGGGAGCTGTTTTTT. Translated, it gives CASSGSGTGVVGELFF. The whole variable domain, remainder taken from reference TRBV9 and TRBJ2-2, is DSGVTQTPKHLITATGQRVTLRCSPRSGDLSVYWYQQSLDQGLQFLIQYYNGEERAKGNILERFSAQQFPDLHSELNLSSLELGDSALYFCASSGSGTGVVGELFFGEGSRLTVL.

The V and J genes are TRBV18 and TRBJ2-5; D perhaps matches TRBD1 (6 bases). Trimming pared 3 bases from V and 2 bases from J, leaving 13 bases between. The CDR3 runs 15 residues. Germline V lookup: CDR1 KGHSH, CDR2 LQKENI. CDR3 in amino acids: CASSPVQGPQETQYF. The DNA of the CDR3 is TGTGCCAGCTCACCCGTACAGGGTCCACAAGAGACCCAGTACTTC.

This chain uses TRBV4-1 with TRBJ2-5; 9 nucleotides match TRBD1. Trimming at V came to 1 base and at J to 5 bases, leaving 2 bases not matched to a gene. The CDR3 runs to 14 residues. The germline gives CDR1 MGHRA, CDR2 YSYEKL. CDR3 loop: CASSQGQGGETQYF. The CDR3 DNA follows: TGCGCCAGCAGCCAAGGACAGGGGGGTGAGACCCAGTACTTC.

This chain uses TRBV18 with TRBJ1-1, with D unclear. The CDR3 spans 14 residues. The germline gives CDR1 KGHSH, CDR2 LQKENI. V was trimmed by 2 bases and J by 1 base, leaving 8 bases between them. The CDR3 region is CASSPTRGNTEAFF. Written as DNA, the CDR3 is TGTGCCAGCTCACCAACACGGGGGAACACTGAAGCTTTCTTT.

The genes are TRBV7-2 and TRBJ2-2; D possibly corresponds to TRBD2 (5 bases). This CDR3 has 16 residues. Looked up from germline, CDR1 is SGHTA and CDR2 is FQGNSA. Trimming removed 3 bases from V and 0 bases from J, with 11 bases in between. The CDR3 DNA follows: TGTGCCAGCAGCTTCAGGAGAGGGACGAACACCGGGGAGCTGTTTTTT. It specifies CASSFRRGTNTGELFF.

The chain is built from TRBV7-8 and TRBJ2-7; 7 bases fit TRBD2. V lost 1 base to trimming and J lost 7 bases; unmatched junction nucleotides: 7. Germline assignment: CDR1 SGHVS and CDR2 FQNEAQ. The CDR3 contains 14 residues. In DNA, the CDR3 is TGTGCCAGCAGCTTAGGGGAGGGACCCGGGGAGCAGTACGTC. Translation: CASSLGEGPGEQYV.

Only one count was recorded for this clone. This chain connects TRBV7-6 to TRBJ1-2, with TRBD1 matching over 7 bases. This CDR3 comprises 13 residues. V was clipped by 4 bases and J by 7 bases; unmatched bases: 6. Looked up from germline, CDR1 is SGHVS and CDR2 is FNYEAQ. CDR3 sequence reads: CASSSTGVAGYTF. The CDR3 DNA sequence: TGTGCCAGCAGCTCCACAGGGGTGGCTGGCTACACCTTC.